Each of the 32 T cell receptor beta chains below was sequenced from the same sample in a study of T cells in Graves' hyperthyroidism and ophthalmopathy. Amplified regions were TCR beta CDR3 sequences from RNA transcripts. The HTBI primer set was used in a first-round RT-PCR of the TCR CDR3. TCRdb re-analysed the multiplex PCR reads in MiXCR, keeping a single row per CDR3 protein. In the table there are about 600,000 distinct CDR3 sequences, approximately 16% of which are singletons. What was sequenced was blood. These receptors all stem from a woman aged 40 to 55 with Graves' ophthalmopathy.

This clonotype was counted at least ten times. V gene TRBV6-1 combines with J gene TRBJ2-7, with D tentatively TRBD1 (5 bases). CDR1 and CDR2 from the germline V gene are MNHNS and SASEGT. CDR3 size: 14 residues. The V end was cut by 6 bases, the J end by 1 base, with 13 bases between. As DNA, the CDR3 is TGTGCCAGCAGGGAACAGGCTTGGTCCTACGAGCAGTACTTC. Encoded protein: CASREQAWSYEQYF.

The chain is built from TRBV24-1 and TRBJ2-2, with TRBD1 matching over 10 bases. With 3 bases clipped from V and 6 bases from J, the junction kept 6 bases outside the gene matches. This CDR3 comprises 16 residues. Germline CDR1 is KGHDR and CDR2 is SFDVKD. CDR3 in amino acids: CATSDAGTGAAGELFF. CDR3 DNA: TGTGCCACCAGTGATGCCGGGACAGGGGCTGCCGGGGAGCTGTTTTTT.

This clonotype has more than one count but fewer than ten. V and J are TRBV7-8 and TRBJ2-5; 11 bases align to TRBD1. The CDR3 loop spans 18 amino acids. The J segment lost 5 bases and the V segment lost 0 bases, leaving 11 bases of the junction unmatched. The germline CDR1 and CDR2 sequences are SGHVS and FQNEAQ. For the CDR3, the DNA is TGTGCCAGCAGCTTAGCCGAGCCCCTGGGGACAGGGGGTGAGACCCAGTACTTC. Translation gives CASSLAEPLGTGGETQYF.

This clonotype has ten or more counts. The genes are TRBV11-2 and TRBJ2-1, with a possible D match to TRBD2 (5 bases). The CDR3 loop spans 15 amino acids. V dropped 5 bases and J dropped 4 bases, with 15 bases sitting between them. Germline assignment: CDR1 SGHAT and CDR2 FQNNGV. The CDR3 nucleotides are TGTGCCAGCAGCAAAGAAAACCAGCGGTACAATGAGCAGTTCTTC. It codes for CASSKENQRYNEQFF.

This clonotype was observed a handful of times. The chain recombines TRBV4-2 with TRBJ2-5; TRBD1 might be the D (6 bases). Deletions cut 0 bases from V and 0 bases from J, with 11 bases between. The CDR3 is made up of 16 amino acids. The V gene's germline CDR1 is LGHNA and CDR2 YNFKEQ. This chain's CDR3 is CASSQDQGWDQETQYF. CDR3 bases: TGTGCCAGCAGCCAAGATCAGGGGTGGGACCAAGAGACCCAGTACTTC.

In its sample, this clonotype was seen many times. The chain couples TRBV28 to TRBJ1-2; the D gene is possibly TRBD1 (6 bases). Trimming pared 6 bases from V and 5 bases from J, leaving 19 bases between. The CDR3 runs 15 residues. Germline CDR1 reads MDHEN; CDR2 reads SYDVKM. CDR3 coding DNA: TGTGCCAGCAGGTACGAGGGACAAGCAGTGTATGGCTACACCTTC. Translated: CASRYEGQAVYGYTF.

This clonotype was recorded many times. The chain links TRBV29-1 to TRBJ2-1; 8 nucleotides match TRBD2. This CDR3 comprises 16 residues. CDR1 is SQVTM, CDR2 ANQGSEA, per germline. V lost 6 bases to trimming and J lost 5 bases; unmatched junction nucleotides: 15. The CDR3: CSVDTLSGMENNEQFF. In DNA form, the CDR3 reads TGCAGCGTGGACACCCTTAGCGGGATGGAGAACAATGAGCAGTTCTTC.

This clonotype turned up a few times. In nucleotides, the CDR3 is TGTGCCAGCAGTTATACCGGGACAGCAAATTCACCCCTCCACTTT. This codes for CASSYTGTANSPLHF. The chain has TRBV6-9 and TRBJ1-6; 7 bases are a match to TRBD1. Trimming took 2 bases from V and 7 from J; bases not matched to a gene: 5. Germline V gives CDR1 MNHGY, CDR2 SVAAGI. This CDR3 region has 15 residues.

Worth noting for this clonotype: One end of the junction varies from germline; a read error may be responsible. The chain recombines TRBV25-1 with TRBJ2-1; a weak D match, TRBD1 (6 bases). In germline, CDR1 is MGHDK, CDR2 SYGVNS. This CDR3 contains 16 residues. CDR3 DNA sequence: TGTGCCAGCAGCCCAGGGGTGAGGGGCTCCTACAATGAGCAGTCCTTC. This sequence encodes CASSPGVRGSYNEQSF.

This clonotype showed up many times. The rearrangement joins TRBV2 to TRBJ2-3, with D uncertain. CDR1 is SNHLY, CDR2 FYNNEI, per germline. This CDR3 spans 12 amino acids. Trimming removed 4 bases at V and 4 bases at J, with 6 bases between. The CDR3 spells CASSGTADTQYF. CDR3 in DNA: TGTGCCAGCAGTGGTACGGCAGATACGCAGTATTTT.

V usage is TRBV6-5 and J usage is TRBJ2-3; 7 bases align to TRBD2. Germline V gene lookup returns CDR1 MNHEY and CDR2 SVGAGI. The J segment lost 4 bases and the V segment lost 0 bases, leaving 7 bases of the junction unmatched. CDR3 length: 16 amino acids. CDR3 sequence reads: CASSYSAGVPPDTQYF. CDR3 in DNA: TGTGCCAGCAGTTACTCGGCGGGAGTCCCCCCAGATACGCAGTATTTT.

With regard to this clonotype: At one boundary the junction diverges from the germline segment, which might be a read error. The CDR3 DNA follows: TGCGCCAGCAGTGCAGGGGGCCGTAACTATGGCTACACCTTC. Amino acids: CASSAGGRNYGYTF. This rearrangement joins TRBV12-3 or TRBV12-4 to TRBJ1-2; 8 positions match TRBD1. CDR3 length: 14 residues.

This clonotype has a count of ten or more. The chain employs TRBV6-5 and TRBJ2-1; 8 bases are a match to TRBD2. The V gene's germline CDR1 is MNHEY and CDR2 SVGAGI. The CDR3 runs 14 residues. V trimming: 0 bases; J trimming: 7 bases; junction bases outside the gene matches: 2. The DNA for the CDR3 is TGTGCCAGCAGTTACTCGACTAGCGATAATGAGCAGTTCTTC. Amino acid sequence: CASSYSTSDNEQFF.

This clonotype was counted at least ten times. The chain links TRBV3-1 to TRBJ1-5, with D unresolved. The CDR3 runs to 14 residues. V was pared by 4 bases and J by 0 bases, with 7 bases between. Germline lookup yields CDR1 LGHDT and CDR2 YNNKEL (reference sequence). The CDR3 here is CASSPYRSNQPQHF. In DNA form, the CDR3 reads TGTGCCAGCAGCCCCTACCGTAGCAATCAGCCCCAGCATTTT.

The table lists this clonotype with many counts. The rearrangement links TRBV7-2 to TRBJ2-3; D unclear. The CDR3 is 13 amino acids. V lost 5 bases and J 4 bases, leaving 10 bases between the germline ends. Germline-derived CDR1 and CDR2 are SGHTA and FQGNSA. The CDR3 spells CASSPRWADTQYF. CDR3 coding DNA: TGTGCCAGCAGCCCCCGGTGGGCAGATACGCAGTATTTT.

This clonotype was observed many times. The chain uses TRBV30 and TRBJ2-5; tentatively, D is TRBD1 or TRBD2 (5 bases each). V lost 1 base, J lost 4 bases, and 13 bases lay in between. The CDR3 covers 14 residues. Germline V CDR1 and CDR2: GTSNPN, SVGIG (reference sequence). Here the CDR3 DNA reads TGTGCCTGGAGTGGATTTGGGACGCCAGAGACCCAGTACTTC. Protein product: CAWSGFGTPETQYF.

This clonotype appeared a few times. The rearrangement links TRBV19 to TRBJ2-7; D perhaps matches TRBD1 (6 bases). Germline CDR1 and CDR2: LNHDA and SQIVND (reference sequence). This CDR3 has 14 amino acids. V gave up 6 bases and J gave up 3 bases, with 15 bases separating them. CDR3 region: CASSRGDNYYEQYF. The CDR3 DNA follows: TGTGCCAGTAGCAGAGGGGACAACTACTACGAGCAGTACTTC.

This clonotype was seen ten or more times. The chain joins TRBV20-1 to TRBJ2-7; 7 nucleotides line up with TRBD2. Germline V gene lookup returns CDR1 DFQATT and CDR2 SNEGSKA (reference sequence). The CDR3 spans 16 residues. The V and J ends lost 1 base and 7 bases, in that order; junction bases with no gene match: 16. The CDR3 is CSARARFGEGTPEQYF. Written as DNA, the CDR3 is TGCAGTGCTAGAGCTCGTTTCGGGGAGGGGACTCCTGAGCAGTACTTC.

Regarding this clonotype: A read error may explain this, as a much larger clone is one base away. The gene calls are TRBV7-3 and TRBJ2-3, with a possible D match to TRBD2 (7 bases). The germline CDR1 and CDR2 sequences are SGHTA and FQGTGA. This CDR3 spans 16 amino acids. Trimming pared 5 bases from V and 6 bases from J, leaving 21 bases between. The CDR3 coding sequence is TGTGCCAGCAGCCCTCAAGGGGGGCGGGGGTGGGATACGCAGTATTTT. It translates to CASSPQGGRGWDTQYF.

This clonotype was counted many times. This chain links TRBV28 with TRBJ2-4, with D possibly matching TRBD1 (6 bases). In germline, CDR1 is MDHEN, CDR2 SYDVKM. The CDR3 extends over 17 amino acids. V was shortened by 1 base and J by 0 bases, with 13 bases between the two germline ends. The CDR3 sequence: CASSLYQGHLAKNIQYF. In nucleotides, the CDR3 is TGTGCCAGCAGTTTATACCAGGGACACCTAGCCAAAAACATTCAGTACTTC.

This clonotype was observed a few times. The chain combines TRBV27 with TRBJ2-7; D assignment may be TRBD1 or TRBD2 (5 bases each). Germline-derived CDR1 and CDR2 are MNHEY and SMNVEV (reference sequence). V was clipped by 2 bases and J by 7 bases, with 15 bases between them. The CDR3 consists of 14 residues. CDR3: CASSLTGRRWEQYF. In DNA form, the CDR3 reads TGTGCCAGCAGTTTAACGGGACGTCGGTGGGAGCAGTACTTC.

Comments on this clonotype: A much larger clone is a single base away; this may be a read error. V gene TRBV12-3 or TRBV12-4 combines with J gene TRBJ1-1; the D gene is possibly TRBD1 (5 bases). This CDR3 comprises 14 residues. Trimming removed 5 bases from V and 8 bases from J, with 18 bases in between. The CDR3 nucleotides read TGTGCCAGCAGTCTGCCCACGACAGTGTTCGAAGCTTTCTTT. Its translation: CASSLPTTVFEAFF.

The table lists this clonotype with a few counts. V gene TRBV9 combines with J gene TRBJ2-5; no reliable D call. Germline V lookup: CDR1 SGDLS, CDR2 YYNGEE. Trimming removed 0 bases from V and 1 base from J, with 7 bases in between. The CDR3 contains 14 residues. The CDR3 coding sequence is TGTGCCAGCAGCGTAGGGTCTTTCCAAGAGACCCAGTACTTC. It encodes CASSVGSFQETQYF. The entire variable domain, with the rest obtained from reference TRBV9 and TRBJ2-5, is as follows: DSGVTQTPKHLITATGQRVTLRCSPRSGDLSVYWYQQSLDQGLQFLIQYYNGEERAKGNILERFSAQQFPDLHSELNLSSLELGDSALYFCASSVGSFQETQYFGPGTRLLVL.

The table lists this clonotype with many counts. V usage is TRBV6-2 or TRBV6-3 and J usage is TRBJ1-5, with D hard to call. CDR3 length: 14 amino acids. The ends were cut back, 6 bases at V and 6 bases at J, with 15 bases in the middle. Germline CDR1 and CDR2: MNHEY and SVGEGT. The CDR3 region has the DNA TGTGCCAGCAGAATGGAGGGAGCAAGTCAGCCCCAGCATTTT. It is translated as CASRMEGASQPQHF.

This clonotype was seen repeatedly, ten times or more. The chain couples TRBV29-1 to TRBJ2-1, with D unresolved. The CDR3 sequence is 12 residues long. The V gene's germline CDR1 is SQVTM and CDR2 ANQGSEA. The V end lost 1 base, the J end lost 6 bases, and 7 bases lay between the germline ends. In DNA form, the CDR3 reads TGCAGCGTTGAAGTTGGAAGCAATGAGCAGTTCTTC. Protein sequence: CSVEVGSNEQFF.

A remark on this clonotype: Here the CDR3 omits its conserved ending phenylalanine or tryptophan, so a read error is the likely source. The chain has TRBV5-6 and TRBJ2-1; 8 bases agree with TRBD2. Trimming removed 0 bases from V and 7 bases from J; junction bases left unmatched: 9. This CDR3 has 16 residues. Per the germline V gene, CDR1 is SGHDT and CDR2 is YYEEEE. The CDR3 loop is CASSLDAAGEGNEQFS. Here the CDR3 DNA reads TGTGCCAGCAGCTTGGATGCAGCGGGAGAGGGGAATGAGCAGTTCTCC.

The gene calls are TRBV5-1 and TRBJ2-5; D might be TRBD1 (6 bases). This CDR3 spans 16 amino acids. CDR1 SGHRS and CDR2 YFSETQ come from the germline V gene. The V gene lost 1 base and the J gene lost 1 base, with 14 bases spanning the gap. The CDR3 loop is CASSLFGQGLQETQYF. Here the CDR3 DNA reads TGCGCCAGCAGCTTGTTCGGGCAGGGGCTCCAAGAGACCCAGTACTTC.

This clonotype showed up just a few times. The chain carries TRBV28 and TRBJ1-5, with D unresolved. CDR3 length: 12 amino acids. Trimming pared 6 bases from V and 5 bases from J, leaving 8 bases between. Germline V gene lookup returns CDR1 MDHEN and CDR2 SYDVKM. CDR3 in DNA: TGTGCCAGCAGGGGATCCGATCAGCCCCAGCATTTT. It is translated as CASRGSDQPQHF.

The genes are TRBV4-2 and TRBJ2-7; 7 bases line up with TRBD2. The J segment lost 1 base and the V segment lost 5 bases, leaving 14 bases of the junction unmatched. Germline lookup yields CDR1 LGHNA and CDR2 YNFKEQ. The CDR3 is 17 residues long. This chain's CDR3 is CASSEGWVASGSYEQYF. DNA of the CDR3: TGTGCCAGCAGCGAAGGATGGGTGGCTAGCGGATCCTACGAGCAGTACTTC.

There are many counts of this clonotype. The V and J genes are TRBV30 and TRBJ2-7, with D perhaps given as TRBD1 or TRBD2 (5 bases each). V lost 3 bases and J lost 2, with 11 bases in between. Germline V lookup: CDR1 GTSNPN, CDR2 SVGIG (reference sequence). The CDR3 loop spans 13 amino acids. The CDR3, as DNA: TGTGCCTGGAGCCGGGACCATGCCTACGAGCAGTACTTC. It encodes CAWSRDHAYEQYF.

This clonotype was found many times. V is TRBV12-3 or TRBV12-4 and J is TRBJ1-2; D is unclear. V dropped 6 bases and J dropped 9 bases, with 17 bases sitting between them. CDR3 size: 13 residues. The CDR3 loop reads CASSPDGLDSYTF. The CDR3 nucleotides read TGTGCCAGCAGCCCGGACGGACTAGACAGCTACACCTTC.

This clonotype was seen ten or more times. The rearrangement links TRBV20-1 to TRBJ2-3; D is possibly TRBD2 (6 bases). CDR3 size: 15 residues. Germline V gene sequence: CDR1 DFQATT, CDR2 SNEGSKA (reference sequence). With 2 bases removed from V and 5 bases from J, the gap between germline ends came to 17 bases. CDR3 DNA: TGCAGTGCTAGATCCAAAGGACTAAGGGGAGATACGCAGTATTTT. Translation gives CSARSKGLRGDTQYF.